One sample yielded the 26 T cell receptor beta chains listed below, sequenced in a study of OX40 agonist ivuxolimab in advanced cancers. Measured with immunoSEQ multiplex PCR; TCRdb has only the in-frame clones, and not every one. The sample gives tens of thousands of clones, 92% of which show up once; less than 3.5% is in the top ten. The specimen comprised CD4+ or CD8+ T cells sorted from blood, sampled in a trial of the OX40 agonist ivuxolimab. The receptors were sampled from an adult with an advanced solid tumor such as melanoma, head and neck, liver or kidney cancer.

The chain uses TRBV27 and TRBJ2-7; maybe TRBD2 (7 bases). The CDR3 is 15 amino acids. The germline gives CDR1 MNHEY, CDR2 SMNVEV (reference sequence). Trimming took off 6 bases at V and 4 bases at J, with 19 bases between the two ends. Written as DNA, the CDR3 is TGTGCCAGCAGGGGAGGGGGGGAGGGGGTATACGAGCAGTACTTC. It specifies CASRGGGEGVYEQYF.

The chain uses TRBV1 and TRBJ2-5. TRBV1 is a listed pseudogene. This CDR3 spans 14 amino acids. The CDR3 loop is CTSSLDTEVGTQYF. The CDR3 region has the DNA TGCACCAGCAGCCTGGACACGGAGGTTGGGACCCAGTACTTC.

The CDR3 loop is CAISEGGRPDYEQYF. The CDR3 bases are TGTGCCATCAGTGAGGGCGGGAGGCCCGACTACGAGCAGTACTTC. The V call is TRBV10-3, the J call TRBJ2-7; 8 nucleotides agree with TRBD2. Per the germline V gene, CDR1 is ENHRY and CDR2 is SYGVKD. CDR3 length equals 15 residues. V lost 2 bases to trimming and J lost 3 bases; unmatched junction nucleotides: 6.

The J gene is TRBJ1-2, the V gene TRBV6-5, with D unclear. The germline CDR1 and CDR2 sequences are MNHEY and SVGAGI. V was shortened by 0 bases and J by 4 bases, with 6 bases between the two germline ends. This CDR3 has 13 amino acids. The CDR3, as DNA: TGTGCCAGCAGTTACTCGACGGCCTATGGCTACACCTTC. It specifies CASSYSTAYGYTF.

A note on this clone: One end of the junction varies from germline; a read error may be responsible. The chain carries TRBV19 and TRBJ2-1, with D possibly TRBD1 on 6 matching bases. CDR1 and CDR2 (germline): LNHDA, SQIVND (reference sequence). This CDR3 region has 12 residues. DNA of the CDR3: TGTGCCAGTAGTATGGAATGGGGGCTTCAGGTCTTC. Residues: CASSMEWGLQVF.

The chain uses TRBV6-1 and TRBJ1-5; D gene unclear. CDR3 size: 12 residues. Germline lookup yields CDR1 MNHNS and CDR2 SASEGT. Trimming took off 3 bases at V and 7 bases at J, with 7 bases between the two ends. CDR3 residues: CASSEWSQPQHF. CDR3 nucleotides: TGTGCCAGCAGTGAGTGGAGCCAGCCCCAGCATTTT.

The chain employs TRBV27 and TRBJ1-2; TRBD1 might be the D (6 bases). Germline CDR1 is MNHEY and CDR2 is SMNVEV (reference sequence). With 8 bases removed from V and 6 bases from J, the gap between germline ends came to 13 bases. CDR3 length equals 12 residues. The CDR3 DNA is TGTGCCAGCGGAGAGGGGGGGAATGGCTACACCTTC. Encoded protein: CASGEGGNGYTF.

This clone was seen a handful of times. The chain links TRBV27 to TRBJ1-2, with D perhaps matching TRBD1 (6 bases). The CDR3 sequence is 13 residues long. Trimming left V 6 bases short and J 4 bases short, with 12 bases between. The germline V gene has CDR1 MNHEY and CDR2 SMNVEV (reference sequence). The CDR3 protein is CASSPLTGYGYTF. The CDR3 nucleotides read TGTGCCAGCAGCCCTTTGACAGGCTATGGCTACACCTTC.

V gene TRBV9 combines with J gene TRBJ1-1, with D unclear. V was clipped by 2 bases and J by 0 bases, with 11 bases between them. From germline, CDR1 is SGDLS and CDR2 YYNGEE. The CDR3 has 15 amino acids. The CDR3 bases are TGTGCCAGCAGCGTTGGTTCCCTGGTGAACACTGAAGCTTTCTTT. It codes for CASSVGSLVNTEAFF.

This clone was seen once. The chain employs TRBV19 and TRBJ1-1; D is ambiguous. The CDR3 is 15 amino acids. Looked up from germline, CDR1 is LNHDA and CDR2 is SQIVND (reference sequence). V was shortened by 4 bases and J by 4 bases, with 16 bases between the two germline ends. The CDR3 sequence: CASSSWRAGSTEAFF. The CDR3 region has the DNA TGTGCCAGTAGTAGTTGGCGGGCTGGGAGCACTGAAGCTTTCTTT.

The chain recombines TRBV6-6 with TRBJ1-1, with D hard to call. The V end was cut by 4 bases, the J end by 4 bases, with 10 bases between. Germline CDR1 is MNHNY and CDR2 is SVGAGI (reference sequence). The CDR3 loop spans 13 amino acids. The CDR3 protein is CASSLGQLTEAFF. The CDR3 DNA reads TGTGCCAGCAGTTTGGGCCAGCTCACTGAAGCTTTCTTT.

V usage is TRBV6-1 and J usage is TRBJ1-5; D gene ambiguous. The CDR3 is 14 amino acids. CDR1 is MNHNS and CDR2 is SASEGT in the germline V gene. The V end lost 7 bases, the J end lost 0 bases, and 10 bases lay between the germline ends. CDR3 DNA: TGTGCCAGCACTCAAGACATTAGCAATCAGCCCCAGCATTTT. Residues: CASTQDISNQPQHF.

V gene TRBV14 combines with J gene TRBJ1-3; TRBD1 agrees at 12 bases. In germline, CDR1 is SGHDN, CDR2 FVKESK. CDR3 length equals 21 residues. The trim removed 0 bases at V and 0 bases at J, leaving 12 bases unmatched. In DNA, the CDR3 is TGTGCCAGCAGCCAAGAATATCTTGGGACAGGGGGCCCCCTCTCTGGAAACACCATATATTTT. Its translation: CASSQEYLGTGGPLSGNTIYF.

The chain recombines TRBV9 with TRBJ1-4; D gene ambiguous. Germline V CDR1 and CDR2: SGDLS, YYNGEE. CDR3 length: 15 amino acids. The ends were cut back, 1 base at V and 8 bases at J, with 15 bases in the middle. The DNA of the CDR3 is TGTGCCAGCAGCGTATCCTTAGGTGCTTACGAAAAACTGTTTTTT. Amino acid sequence: CASSVSLGAYEKLFF. Variable domain in full (rest from reference TRBV9 and TRBJ1-4): DSGVTQTPKHLITATGQRVTLRCSPRSGDLSVYWYQQSLDQGLQFLIQYYNGEERAKGNILERFSAQQFPDLHSELNLSSLELGDSALYFCASSVSLGAYEKLFFGSGTQLSVL.

This clone was seen a single time. V is TRBV13 and J is TRBJ2-3; D gene unclear. The CDR3 consists of 11 residues. Germline CDR1 reads PRHDT; CDR2 reads FYEKMQ (reference sequence). The ends were cut back, 5 bases at V and 5 bases at J, with 5 bases in the middle. CDR3 in amino acids: CASSQRDTQYF. In DNA form, the CDR3 reads TGTGCCAGCAGCCAGAGAGATACGCAGTATTTT.

This chain joins TRBV6-1 and TRBJ2-5; maybe TRBD2 (6 bases). The germline V gene encodes CDR1 MNHNS and CDR2 SASEGT. This CDR3 contains 16 residues. Between the trimmed V and J ends, which lost 2 bases and 2 bases, there was a span of 15 bases. CDR3 bases: TGTGCCAGCAGTGAAAGGAGGGCGGGCCGTCAAGAGACCCAGTACTTC. Its translation: CASSERRAGRQETQYF.

This clone was picked up a small number of times. This chain uses TRBV13 with TRBJ1-2; D ambiguous. Germline V CDR1 and CDR2: PRHDT, FYEKMQ (reference sequence). V lost 6 bases and J lost 7, with 15 bases in between. This CDR3 region has 13 residues. The chain's CDR3 is CASSRRFPPGYTF. As DNA, the CDR3 is TGTGCCAGCAGTCGGAGGTTCCCGCCTGGCTACACCTTC.

The V call is TRBV11-2, the J call TRBJ2-7, with D hard to call. This CDR3 comprises 14 residues. Trimming left V 2 bases short and J 3 bases short, with 11 bases between. Germline loops: CDR1 SGHAT, CDR2 FQNNGV. This chain's CDR3 is CASSLRGRVYEQYF. DNA of the CDR3: TGTGCCAGCAGCTTACGTGGCAGAGTCTACGAGCAGTACTTC. The full variable domain, in which reference TRBV11-2 and TRBJ2-7 provide the parts outside the CDR3, is EAGVAQSPRYKIIEKRQSVAFWCNPISGHATLYWYQQILGQGPKLLIQFQNNGVVDDSQLPKDRFSAERLKGVDSTLKIQPAKLEDSAVYLCASSLRGRVYEQYFGPGTRLTVT.

The CDR3: CASSPGTGAGELFF. Here the CDR3 DNA reads TGTGCCAGCAGTCCTGGGACAGGGGCCGGGGAGCTGTTTTTT. The rearrangement links TRBV27 to TRBJ2-2; 10 bases map to TRBD1. CDR1 MNHEY and CDR2 SMNVEV come from the germline V gene (reference sequence). V shed 5 bases and J 6 bases; nucleotides not matched to a gene: 3. The length of the CDR3 is 14 residues.

The chain joins TRBV10-3 to TRBJ1-2; 7 bases map to TRBD1. This CDR3 is built from 18 residues. Germline CDR1 ENHRY, CDR2 SYGVKD. For the CDR3, the DNA is TGTGCTTCTAGCCATGATGTAACGGCGCCAGGGGGACGGGATGGCTACACCTTC. Its translation: CASSHDVTAPGGRDGYTF.

The chain couples TRBV9 to TRBJ2-2, with 11 nucleotides matching TRBD1. In germline, CDR1 is SGDLS, CDR2 YYNGEE. The ends lost 7 bases at V and 7 bases at J; junction bases unmatched: 3. The CDR3 is 13 amino acids. The CDR3 DNA sequence: TGTGCCAGCGGACAGGGGGCGATCGGGGAGCTGTTTTTT. Protein product: CASGQGAIGELFF.

This clone occurred a few times. V usage is TRBV10-2 and J usage is TRBJ1-1; D is ambiguous. The CDR3 covers 12 residues. CDR1 WSHSY and CDR2 SAAADI come from the germline V gene. V lost 3 bases to trimming and J lost 5 bases, with 7 bases between them. The CDR3 loop is CASSDGDTEAFF. The CDR3, as DNA: TGCGCCAGCAGTGATGGGGATACTGAAGCTTTCTTT.

The chain employs TRBV4-3 and TRBJ1-1, with D possibly being TRBD1 (5 bases). V dropped 1 base and J dropped 5 bases, with 17 bases sitting between them. The length of the CDR3 is 16 residues. Germline values: CDR1 LGHNA, CDR2 YSLEER. The CDR3 bases are TGCGCCAGCAGCCAAGTGTTAGGGGCCGGGAGGACTGAAGCTTTCTTT. It translates to CASSQVLGAGRTEAFF.

This chain links TRBV19 with TRBJ1-3, with D unclear. Germline V gene data show CDR1 as LNHDA and CDR2 as SQIVND (reference sequence). The CDR3 loop spans 15 amino acids. V lost 7 bases to trimming and J lost 0 bases, with 13 bases between them. The CDR3, as DNA: TGTGCCAGTACGGGATGGCGGAACTCTGGAAACACCATATATTTT. Translated, it gives CASTGWRNSGNTIYF.

The V call is TRBV20-1, the J call TRBJ2-1; D is undetermined. The CDR3 spans 11 residues. Trimming cost V 6 bases and J 4 bases, with 7 bases left between them. Germline CDR1 DFQATT, CDR2 SNEGSKA (reference sequence). The CDR3 spells CSARLYNEQFF. CDR3 DNA: TGCAGTGCCCGCCTTTACAATGAGCAGTTCTTC.

This chain joins TRBV27 and TRBJ2-7; TRBD2 aligns across 12 bases. The CDR3 loop spans 16 amino acids. The germline V gene encodes CDR1 MNHEY and CDR2 SMNVEV (reference sequence). Unmatched junction bases numbered 6, after V lost 3 bases and J lost 3 bases. The CDR3 loop reads CASSLSSGRAGYEQYF. The DNA of the CDR3 is TGTGCCAGCAGTTTGTCTAGCGGGAGGGCTGGCTACGAGCAGTACTTC.